Below, 14 T cell receptor beta chains from the same sample are listed, as sequenced in a study of regulatory T cells in long-lasting Graves disease. Stated time point: newly diagnosed GD, antithyroid drugs for less than 3 months. Isolated PBMC RNA provided the starting material for the TCR library. Construction of TCR beta libraries relied on iRepertoire HTBI primers and on Arm-PCR targeting CDR3 regions. TCRdb recomputed calls from the multiplex PCR reads with MiXCR, one row per CDR3 protein. The sample includes some 220,000 distinct CDR3 sequences, roughly a fifth of them seen just once. This sample also belongs to another study, concerning T cells in Graves' hyperthyroidism and ophthalmopathy.

The material sequenced was peripheral blood mononuclear cells (PBMCs), taken at new diagnosis, from a patient treated with antithyroid drugs. The receptors originated from a woman aged 30 to 39 with Graves disease.

About this clonotype: It is likely a read error, because the conserved phenylalanine at the end of the CDR3 is missing. V and J are TRBV20-1 and TRBJ1-1, with D unclear. The CDR3 sequence is 11 residues long. Per the germline V gene, CDR1 is DFQATT and CDR2 is SNEGSKA (reference sequence). Trimming took 5 bases from V and 3 from J, leaving 7 bases between them. The CDR3 nucleotides read TGCAGTGCTTTCTGGGACACTGAAGCTTTCCTT. Protein product: CSAFWDTEAFL.

This clonotype was found many times. The rearrangement links TRBV20-1 to TRBJ2-1; the match to TRBD1 covers 10 bases. CDR1 is DFQATT, CDR2 SNEGSKA, per germline (reference sequence). The CDR3 is 13 amino acids. J was trimmed by 7 bases and V by 4 bases; bases with no gene match: 4. The CDR3 sequence is CSATGTGVNEQFF. CDR3 DNA sequence: TGCAGTGCTACCGGGACAGGGGTGAATGAGCAGTTCTTC.

The genes are TRBV28 and TRBJ1-1; the match to TRBD1 covers 7 bases. Germline V gives CDR1 MDHEN, CDR2 SYDVKM. CDR3 size: 15 residues. With V trimmed by 5 bases and J by 0 bases, 6 bases remained unmatched. For the CDR3, the DNA is TGTGCCAGCAGTCACCGGGACAGCCTGAACACTGAAGCTTTCTTT. It translates to CASSHRDSLNTEAFF.

This clonotype was detected many times. J is TRBJ2-1 and V is TRBV5-6; D might be TRBD1 (6 bases). Germline CDR1 is SGHDT and CDR2 is YYEEEE. This CDR3 has 14 amino acids. Trimming shortened V by 4 bases and J by 8 bases, and 16 bases separated the two germline ends. The CDR3 here is CASSHGHRVHEQFF. The DNA for the CDR3 is TGTGCCAGCAGCCACGGACACAGGGTCCATGAGCAGTTCTTC.

The table lists this clonotype with many counts. The gene calls are TRBV2 and TRBJ1-4, with D unresolved. Trimming stripped 4 bases from V and 0 bases from J, with 9 bases between. The CDR3 covers 15 residues. Germline CDR1 and CDR2: SNHLY and FYNNEI. The chain's CDR3 is CASSGGSTTNEKLFF. Here the CDR3 DNA reads TGTGCCAGCAGTGGCGGCTCCACAACTAATGAAAAACTGTTTTTT.

This clonotype was observed many times. The chain employs TRBV27 and TRBJ2-7, with TRBD1 matching over 9 bases. Germline V lookup: CDR1 MNHEY, CDR2 SMNVEV (reference sequence). The V gene end was trimmed by 5 bases and the J gene end by 6 bases; junction bases not matched to a gene: 8. CDR3 size: 14 residues. The CDR3: CASSIGTGLREQYF. The DNA for the CDR3 is TGTGCCAGCAGTATCGGGACAGGGTTACGCGAGCAGTACTTC.

This clonotype has a count of ten or more. The V and J genes are TRBV25-1 and TRBJ1-5; D is unresolved. CDR3 size: 12 residues. Per the germline V gene, CDR1 is MGHDK and CDR2 is SYGVNS. V was trimmed by 3 bases and J by 4 bases, leaving 4 bases between them. CDR3 sequence (DNA): TGTGCCAGCAGTGAGGGAAATCAGCCCCAGCATTTT. It codes for CASSEGNQPQHF.

This clonotype has a count of ten or more. The V gene is TRBV7-9, the J gene TRBJ1-2, with 7 bases aligning to TRBD1. This CDR3 contains 13 residues. Germline trimming cut 6 bases from V and 6 bases from J; bases unmatched to any gene: 7. Germline CDR1 reads SEHNR; CDR2 reads FQNEAQ (reference sequence). The CDR3, as DNA: TGTGCCAGCAGACCCGGGACAGCAAATGGCTACACCTTC. It encodes CASRPGTANGYTF.

This clonotype was counted ten times or more. The chain uses TRBV27 and TRBJ1-5, with no clear D. The CDR3 has 12 residues. The V and J ends lost 6 bases and 4 bases respectively, with 7 bases between them. CDR1 is MNHEY and CDR2 is SMNVEV in the germline V gene (reference sequence). CDR3 amino acids: CASSTLNQPQHF. The DNA of the CDR3 is TGTGCCAGCAGCACCTTGAATCAGCCCCAGCATTTT.

This clonotype has ten or more counts. The chain couples TRBV2 to TRBJ2-1, with D perhaps matching TRBD1 (6 bases). The CDR3 sequence is 14 residues long. Per the germline V gene, CDR1 is SNHLY and CDR2 is FYNNEI. Trimming took 10 bases from V and 0 from J, leaving 13 bases between them. The CDR3 nucleotides are TGTGCCACGAGGGGGATCCGCTCCTACAATGAGCAGTTCTTC. Translating gives CATRGIRSYNEQFF.

This clonotype was observed at least ten times. The chain joins TRBV12-3 or TRBV12-4 to TRBJ1-2, with TRBD1 identical over 12 bases. The CDR3 loop spans 18 amino acids. Trimming removed 5 bases from V and 8 bases from J; junction bases left unmatched: 18. CDR3 protein: CASSVSFGTGGARPGYTF. CDR3 bases: TGTGCCAGCAGTGTGTCCTTCGGGACAGGGGGCGCTCGGCCCGGCTACACCTTC.

This clonotype was recorded at least ten times. This sequence joins TRBV24-1 and TRBJ1-2; D might be TRBD1 (6 bases). The CDR3 is made up of 14 amino acids. The germline CDR1 and CDR2 sequences are KGHDR and SFDVKD. Trimming took 0 bases from V and 2 from J, leaving 6 bases between them. This chain's CDR3 is CATSDLQGNYGYTF. CDR3 bases: TGTGCCACCAGTGATTTGCAGGGGAACTATGGCTACACCTTC.

V gene TRBV19 combines with J gene TRBJ1-2, with D unclear. Germline V CDR1 and CDR2: LNHDA, SQIVND (reference sequence). CDR3 length: 11 amino acids. V dropped 6 bases and J dropped 7 bases, with 9 bases sitting between them. CDR3 in DNA: TGTGCCAGTAGCAGACGTCGTGGCTACACCTTC. Protein sequence: CASSRRRGYTF.

This clonotype was counted ten times or more. The rearrangement joins TRBV6-5 to TRBJ1-2, with D maybe TRBD1 (5 bases). The CDR3 is made up of 15 amino acids. Germline CDR1 and CDR2: MNHEY and SVGAGI. V was cut by 2 bases and J by 4 bases, with 14 bases left in between. CDR3 residues: CASSYEGHRGYGYTF. CDR3 sequence (DNA): TGTGCCAGCAGTTACGAGGGGCATCGCGGCTATGGCTACACCTTC.